This T cell receptor (beta chain) was profiled in a study of cytomegalovirus exposure and HLA in healthy donors. Broader study findings: For presence/absence analyses, sequencing depth was assumed to be roughly uniform across donors.

Notes on this clone: The target antigen is unknown.

The germline gives CDR1 SQVTM, CDR2 ANQGSEA. Trimming removed 0 bases from V and 12 bases from J, with 20 bases in between. The CDR3 runs 15 residues. The PCR was carried out with 60 Vbeta primers and 13 Jbeta primers. Assay used: immunoSEQ multiplex PCR; TCRdb lists only in-frame clones, some missing. The table lists 100,000 to 150,000 clones, 80% to 90% of them singletons. J is TRBJ1-4 and V is TRBV29-1; a possible D gene is TRBD1 (5 bases). Sequenced material: PBMCs. The clonotype comes from a woman between 40 and 50 years old in good health and CMV-seropositive. CDR3 nucleotides: TGCAGCGTTGAAGACCAAGGGGCAGGGTTGCGGCAACTGTTTTTT. Its translation is CSVEDQGAGLRQLFF. Drawing the rest from reference TRBV29-1 and TRBJ1-4, the complete variable domain is SAVISQKPSRDICQRGTSLTIQCQVDSQVTMMFWYRQQPGQSLTLIATANQGSEATYESGFVIDKFPISRPNLTFSTLTVSNMSPEDSSIYLCSVEDQGAGLRQLFFGSGTQLSVL.